Shown below are 13 T cell receptor beta chains from a single sample sequenced in a study of T cells in Graves' hyperthyroidism and ophthalmopathy. RNA transcripts provided the source from which TCR beta CDR3 regions were amplified. TCR CDR3 underwent first-round RT-PCR with the HTBI primer set. TCRdb recomputed calls from the multiplex PCR reads with MiXCR, one row per CDR3 protein. The repertoire holds more than 350,000 distinct CDR3 sequences, with roughly 15% as singletons. The specimen sequenced was blood. Receptors were obtained from a woman aged 55-70 years with Graves' ophthalmopathy.

The sample holds a few counts of this clonotype. The rearrangement uses TRBV12-5 and TRBJ2-2; 7 bases line up with TRBD2. The junction had 11 bases not matched to a gene; V was cut back by 4 bases and J by 0 bases. CDR1 and CDR2 from the germline V gene are LGHNT and FRNRAP. The CDR3 consists of 18 residues. CDR3 sequence: CASGSPGGGGSNTGELFF. The CDR3 bases are TGTGCTAGTGGTTCTCCCGGTGGGGGGGGATCGAACACCGGGGAGCTGTTTTTT.

At least ten counts were recorded for this clonotype. The gene calls are TRBV18 and TRBJ2-3, with TRBD1 as a possible D gene (6 bases). The germline CDR1 and CDR2 sequences are KGHSH and LQKENI. V lost 0 bases and J lost 5, with 15 bases in between. The CDR3 spans 16 residues. In DNA form, the CDR3 reads TGTGCCAGCTCACCACCGGGGACACGAGATCAAGATACGCAGTATTTT. Its protein is CASSPPGTRDQDTQYF.

This clonotype was counted ten times or more. This chain joins TRBV20-1 and TRBJ1-5, with 7 bases identical to TRBD1. Germline CDR1 is DFQATT and CDR2 is SNEGSKA (reference sequence). Trimming cost V 6 bases and J 1 base; bases outside gene matches: 24. CDR3 length: 20 residues. CDR3 nucleotide sequence: TGCAGTGCCAGGGGGGAGTGGGCGGTAAACAGGGTGGTAAGCAATCAGCCCCAGCATTTT. It yields the protein CSARGEWAVNRVVSNQPQHF.

This clonotype was recorded at least ten times. The V gene is TRBV12-3 or TRBV12-4, the J gene TRBJ1-1; D ambiguous. The CDR3 is made up of 13 amino acids. V shed 7 bases and J shed 1 base, with 10 bases lying between them. For the CDR3, the DNA is TGTGCCAGCATCCTTTACCCGAACACTGAAGCTTTCTTT. Translated, it gives CASILYPNTEAFF.

Concerning this clonotype itself: With a much larger clone just one base away, this may be a read error. The chain uses TRBV20-1 and TRBJ2-2, with 7 nucleotides matching TRBD1. The CDR3 length is 16 residues. V dropped 5 bases and J dropped 0; count of bases not matched to a gene: 9. Germline loops: CDR1 DFQATT, CDR2 SNEGSKA (reference sequence). The CDR3 region is CSAYITGTANTGELFF. The CDR3 DNA reads as TGCAGTGCTTACATTACCGGGACAGCGAACACCGGGGAGCTGTTTTTT.

The chain recombines TRBV6-1 with TRBJ2-2; the D is unclear. Trimming shortened V by 8 bases and J by 5 bases, and 6 bases separated the two germline ends. The CDR3 length is 11 residues. Germline CDR1 MNHNS, CDR2 SASEGT. The CDR3 protein is CASLLTGELFF. The CDR3 bases are TGTGCCAGCCTGCTGACCGGGGAGCTGTTTTTT.

The rearrangement joins TRBV11-2 to TRBJ1-4; D remains unclear. The V gene lost 3 bases and the J gene lost 5 bases, with 13 bases spanning the gap. Germline CDR1 is SGHAT and CDR2 is FQNNGV. CDR3 size: 15 residues. The CDR3, as DNA: TGTGCCAGCAGCTTTAACGTCGGGCACAATGAAAAACTGTTTTTT. It translates to CASSFNVGHNEKLFF. The full variable domain, in which reference TRBV11-2 and TRBJ1-4 provide the parts outside the CDR3, is EAGVAQSPRYKIIEKRQSVAFWCNPISGHATLYWYQQILGQGPKLLIQFQNNGVVDDSQLPKDRFSAERLKGVDSTLKIQPAKLEDSAVYLCASSFNVGHNEKLFFGSGTQLSVL.

The chain links TRBV28 to TRBJ1-2, with 7 bases identical to TRBD1. Trimming removed 5 bases from V and 6 bases from J; junction bases left unmatched: 6. Germline-derived CDR1 and CDR2 are MDHEN and SYDVKM. The length of the CDR3 is 13 residues. This chain's CDR3 is CASSPTGRNGYTF. As DNA, the CDR3 is TGTGCCAGCAGTCCGACAGGGCGGAATGGCTACACCTTC.

The chain links TRBV29-1 to TRBJ2-7; perhaps TRBD2 as D (6 bases). The germline CDR1 and CDR2 sequences are SQVTM and ANQGSEA. V was clipped by 0 bases and J by 3 bases, with 12 bases between them. This CDR3 contains 14 residues. The CDR3 sequence is CSVEDRTGDYEQYF. DNA for the CDR3: TGCAGCGTTGAAGATCGGACGGGAGACTACGAGCAGTACTTC.

The table lists this clonotype with many counts. The chain recombines TRBV29-1 with TRBJ1-4, with TRBD1 identical over 8 bases. Germline V lookup: CDR1 SQVTM, CDR2 ANQGSEA. The CDR3 has 13 residues. V shed 1 base and J 8 bases; nucleotides not matched to a gene: 3. CDR3 in DNA: TGCAGCGTTGAAGGACAGGGGAACGAAAAACTGTTTTTT. This codes for CSVEGQGNEKLFF.

The rearrangement links TRBV6-1 to TRBJ2-5; TRBD2 matches 9 bases. The CDR3 has 15 residues. V lost 6 bases to trimming and J lost 3 bases; unmatched junction nucleotides: 8. Germline V lookup: CDR1 MNHNS, CDR2 SASEGT. CDR3 sequence (DNA): TGTGCCAGCAGCCCCAGACTAGCGGCCAAAGAGACCCAGTACTTC. This translates into CASSPRLAAKETQYF.

This clonotype was picked up a small number of times. The chain has TRBV20-1 and TRBJ1-1; the D is unclear. The CDR3 runs 12 residues. V lost 1 base and J lost 6, with 9 bases in between. The germline V gene has CDR1 DFQATT and CDR2 SNEGSKA (reference sequence). CDR3 sequence (DNA): TGCAGTGCTAGAGTATCGGTGGCTGAAGCTTTCTTT. Its protein product is CSARVSVAEAFF.

Of note for this clonotype: A much larger clonotype is one base distant, so this may be a read error. The chain is built from TRBV2 and TRBJ1-6; a possible D gene is TRBD1 (6 bases). Looked up from germline, CDR1 is SNHLY and CDR2 is FYNNEI. This CDR3 has 14 amino acids. V gave up 6 bases and J gave up 10 bases, with 16 bases separating them. The CDR3 protein is CASRGAGEDSPLHF. CDR3 nucleotides: TGTGCCAGCAGGGGGGCAGGGGAAGACTCACCCCTCCACTTT. The full variable domain, completed using reference TRBV2 and TRBJ1-6, is EPEVTQTPSHQVTQMGQEVILRCVPISNHLYFYWYRQILGQKVEFLVSFYNNEISEKSEIFDDQFSVERPDGSNFTLKIRSTKLEDSAMYFCASRGAGEDSPLHFGNGTRLTVT.